The present TCR beta chain was sequenced within a study of blood T cell repertoires in COVID-19. Across the study: The study drew acute and convalescent COVID-19 samples from the United States, Italy and Spain. The cDNA or gDNA used as material had been derived from T cells, B-cell-depleted T cells, or PBMCs.

Recruited during active infection, patients (from Seattle) were subsequently followed longitudinally. The germline V gene has CDR1 MGHDK and CDR2 SYGVNS. The CDR3 totals 15 residues. V dropped 2 bases and J dropped 6; count of bases not matched to a gene: 6. The table came from immunoSEQ multiplex PCR; TCRdb's copy has only in-frame clones and leaves some out. The data contain a few hundred thousand clones, around 92% of them singletons. The V call is TRBV25-1, the J call TRBJ2-1; 8 nucleotides line up with TRBD2. The material sequenced was peripheral blood. This clonotype originated in a woman in her twenties or thirties with COVID-19, enrolled during active disease. The CDR3 sequence is CASSEVGLGFNEQFF. In nucleotides, the CDR3 is TGTGCCAGCAGTGAAGTGGGACTAGGTTTCAATGAGCAGTTCTTC.